The 16 T cell receptor beta chains given below trace back to one sample, sequenced in a study of blood T cell repertoires in COVID-19. Sequencing was performed with immunoSEQ multiplex PCR; in TCRdb, only in-frame clones are kept and a portion is missing. The sample lists 35,000 or so clones, 81% occurring once. Material for sequencing was peripheral blood. The receptors originated from a human donor in a cohort sampled during active or convalescent COVID-19. The donor label of this sample is uncertain.

J is TRBJ2-4 and V is TRBV6-5; D possibly corresponds to TRBD2 (5 bases). This CDR3 has 16 amino acids. Between the trimmed V and J ends, which lost 2 bases and 1 base, there was a span of 12 bases. Germline V CDR1 and CDR2: MNHEY, SVGAGI. In DNA, the CDR3 is TGTGCCAGCAGTTACGAACTCGGAGGTGCCAAAAACATTCAGTACTTC. Amino acids: CASSYELGGAKNIQYF.

V and J are TRBV7-9 and TRBJ2-7; 8 bases are shared with TRBD1. Germline values: CDR1 SEHNR, CDR2 FQNEAQ (reference sequence). The length of the CDR3 is 14 residues. J gave up 5 bases and V 1 base, and 4 bases lay outside the gene matches. In DNA form, the CDR3 reads TGTGCCAGCAGCTTAGGGACAGGGAACCACGAGCAGTACTTC. It yields the protein CASSLGTGNHEQYF.

The CDR3 here is CATDFANEQFF. In nucleotides, the CDR3 is TGTGCCACCGACTTTGCCAATGAGCAGTTCTTC. The chain is built from TRBV24-1 and TRBJ2-1; D is undetermined. This CDR3 has 11 residues. The germline V gene has CDR1 KGHDR and CDR2 SFDVKD. V was trimmed by 9 bases and J by 6 bases, leaving 8 bases between them.

J is TRBJ1-6 and V is TRBV30, with TRBD1 as a possible D gene (5 bases). The CDR3 extends over 14 amino acids. Germline CDR1 GTSNPN, CDR2 SVGIG (reference sequence). Trimming cost V 2 bases and J 7 bases, with 12 bases left between them. The CDR3 coding sequence is TGTGCCTGGAGTTACCTCCAGGGAAATTCACCCCTCCACTTT. It codes for CAWSYLQGNSPLHF.

The rearrangement links TRBV5-4 to TRBJ2-5, with a possible D match to TRBD1 (7 bases). The V end lost 2 bases, the J end lost 4 bases, and 12 bases lay between the germline ends. The germline gives CDR1 SGHNT, CDR2 YYREEE (reference sequence). CDR3 length: 14 residues. The CDR3 region has the DNA TGTGCCAGCAGCTTTCGGAGGGGGCGAGAGACCCAGTACTTC. Translating it yields CASSFRRGRETQYF.

V is TRBV10-2 and J is TRBJ2-3, with 9 nucleotides matching TRBD2. Germline CDR1 reads WSHSY; CDR2 reads SAAADI. The CDR3 is made up of 15 amino acids. J was trimmed by 1 base and V by 6 bases; bases with no gene match: 5. The chain's CDR3 is CASRALAGGTDTQYF. DNA for the CDR3: TGCGCCAGCAGGGCACTAGCGGGCGGCACAGATACGCAGTATTTT.

The chain combines TRBV30 with TRBJ2-3, with unresolved D. The CDR3 consists of 14 residues. Germline V gene sequence: CDR1 GTSNPN, CDR2 SVGIG (reference sequence). V was clipped by 1 base and J by 2 bases, with 10 bases between them. As DNA, the CDR3 is TGTGCCTGGAGTGCGCTAGGAGACACAGATACGCAGTATTTT. This translates into CAWSALGDTDTQYF.

This clone was seen a single time. This chain links TRBV7-6 with TRBJ2-5, with a possible D match to TRBD1 (6 bases). Germline V gene lookup returns CDR1 SGHVS and CDR2 FNYEAQ. V lost 5 bases, J lost 2 bases, and 9 bases lay in between. The CDR3 consists of 13 residues. Here the CDR3 reads CASSIGQQETQYF. The CDR3 DNA reads as TGTGCCAGCAGCATCGGACAGCAAGAGACCCAGTACTTC.

The chain has TRBV2 and TRBJ2-7, with 7 nucleotides matching TRBD2. This CDR3 has 11 residues. The germline V gene encodes CDR1 SNHLY and CDR2 FYNNEI. Trimming at V came to 7 bases and at J to 6 bases, leaving 3 bases not matched to a gene. CDR3 in amino acids: CASNGGVEQYF. The CDR3, as DNA: TGTGCCAGCAATGGGGGGGTCGAGCAGTACTTC.

The sample holds a few counts of this clone. The chain combines TRBV2 with TRBJ1-1; 7 bases fit TRBD1. The V gene's germline CDR1 is SNHLY and CDR2 FYNNEI. Losses at the gene ends were 4 bases for V and 7 bases for J; bases not matched to a gene: 9. The CDR3 covers 14 residues. CDR3 in amino acids: CASSVGQVKGEAFF. The CDR3 DNA reads TGTGCCAGCAGTGTCGGACAGGTCAAGGGTGAAGCTTTCTTT.

The chain joins TRBV9 to TRBJ2-1; TRBD1 might be the D (5 bases). CDR1 SGDLS and CDR2 YYNGEE come from the germline V gene. V lost 4 bases and J 5 bases, leaving 13 bases between the germline ends. This CDR3 has 14 residues. The CDR3 coding sequence is TGTGCCAGCAGCTTAGGGTCAGGGAACAATGAGCAGTTCTTC. Translating gives CASSLGSGNNEQFF. Based on the CDR3 plus reference TRBV9 and TRBJ2-1, the full variable domain is DSGVTQTPKHLITATGQRVTLRCSPRSGDLSVYWYQQSLDQGLQFLIQYYNGEERAKGNILERFSAQQFPDLHSELNLSSLELGDSALYFCASSLGSGNNEQFFGPGTRLTVL.

The chain employs TRBV5-1 and TRBJ2-2; TRBD2 is a possible D gene (5 bases). There are 15 residues in the CDR3. The germline V gene encodes CDR1 SGHRS and CDR2 YFSETQ. V lost 4 bases and J lost 3, with 13 bases in between. CDR3 protein: CASSGETPDTGELFF. The CDR3 nucleotides read TGCGCCAGCAGCGGGGAGACCCCGGACACCGGGGAGCTGTTTTTT. The variable domain in full, completed from reference TRBV5-1 and TRBJ2-2, reads KAGVTQTPRYLIKTRGQQVTLSCSPISGHRSVSWYQQTPGQGLQFLFEYFSETQRNKGNFPGRFSGRQFSNSRSEMNVSTLELGDSALYLCASSGETPDTGELFFGEGSRLTVL.

This clone was counted a few times. The genes are TRBV10-3 and TRBJ1-1, with TRBD1 matching 10 bases. Looked up from germline, CDR1 is ENHRY and CDR2 is SYGVKD. Trimming took 6 bases from V and 9 from J; bases not matched to a gene: 7. This CDR3 is built from 13 residues. CDR3 sequence: CAIRTGQGPQAFF. The CDR3 DNA sequence: TGTGCCATCAGGACGGGACAGGGGCCACAAGCTTTCTTT.

This clone was found once. The chain links TRBV15 to TRBJ2-5; 8 bases are a match to TRBD1. With 1 base clipped from V and 4 bases from J, the junction kept 2 bases outside the gene matches. This CDR3 spans 14 amino acids. The germline CDR1 and CDR2 sequences are LNHNV and YYDKDF (reference sequence). CDR3 residues: CATSRGGQGETQYF. For the CDR3, the DNA is TGTGCCACCAGCAGAGGCGGACAGGGAGAGACCCAGTACTTC.

The V gene is TRBV29-1, the J gene TRBJ1-2; 7 nucleotides match TRBD1. With 7 bases clipped from V and 5 bases from J, the junction kept 7 bases outside the gene matches. Germline values: CDR1 SQVTM, CDR2 ANQGSEA. CDR3 length: 12 amino acids. DNA of the CDR3: TGCAGCGGGGGAACACAGGGGTATGGCTACACCTTC. Protein: CSGGTQGYGYTF.

The chain links TRBV5-1 to TRBJ2-7; D not certain. Germline-derived CDR1 and CDR2 are SGHRS and YFSETQ. Trimming took off 4 bases at V and 6 bases at J, with 11 bases between the two ends. The CDR3 is 12 amino acids. The CDR3 loop reads CASSPSGSEQYF. The CDR3 DNA sequence: TGCGCCAGCAGCCCCTCCGGGTCCGAGCAGTACTTC.